A selection of T cell receptor beta chains follows, all from one sample in a study of shared clonotypes between healthy human individuals. Assay: immunoSEQ multiplex PCR; the TCRdb copy retains only in-frame clones and omits some. Among approximately 2.4 million clones, about 94% were seen once, and the ten largest hold around 0.13%. The sample comprised naive CD4+ T cells sorted from blood. The receptors originated from a man aged 18-30 years in good health. Both conserved end residues are part of each CDR3. Each record gives: clone size, V gene, D gene, J gene, CDR3 protein, CDR3 DNA. The D gene is left open where the match is weak. Not every row has a clone size; where given, it reads once, few, many or a size class.

size: -
V: TRBV2
D: TRBD1
J: TRBJ1-2
CDR3: CASSEGQGSYGYTF
DNA: TGTGCCAGCAGTGAAGGACAGGGCAGCTATGGCTACACCTTC

size: -
V: TRBV6-1
D: -
J: TRBJ2-3
CDR3: CASSEQGSDTQYF
DNA: TGTGCCAGCAGCGAACAGGGATCAGATACGCAGTATTTT

size: -
V: TRBV11-2
D: TRBD1
J: TRBJ1-2
CDR3: CASSPQGAGYGYTF
DNA: TGTGCCAGCAGCCCCCAGGGGGCGGGCTATGGCTACACCTTC

size: -
V: TRBV21-1
D: -
J: TRBJ1-1
CDR3: CASSKEGNRKTNEAFF
DNA: TGTGCCAGCAGCAAAGAGGGGAACAGGAAAACAAATGAAGCTTTCTTT

size: -
V: TRBV30
D: -
J: TRBJ1-5
CDR3: CAWSVAPGPFNQPQHF
DNA: TGTGCCTGGAGTGTTGCCCCGGGCCCCTTCAATCAGCCCCAGCATTTT

size: -
V: TRBV30
D: -
J: TRBJ2-1
CDR3: CAWRGGTALASYNEQFF
DNA: TGTGCCTGGAGGGGGGGGACAGCTTTAGCCTCCTACAATGAGCAGTTCTTC

size: -
V: TRBV5-5
D: TRBD1
J: TRBJ2-2
CDR3: CASSWMDRALAGELFF
DNA: TGTGCCAGCAGCTGGATGGACAGGGCCCTTGCCGGGGAGCTGTTTTTT

size: once
V: TRBV4-2
D: -
J: TRBJ2-3
CDR3: CASSQAWGDTDTQYF
DNA: TGTGCCAGCAGCCAAGCATGGGGGGACACAGATACGCAGTATTTT

size: -
V: TRBV27
D: -
J: TRBJ2-7
CDR3: CASSTAGTPGQYF
DNA: TGTGCCAGCAGCACAGCCGGGACCCCGGGGCAGTACTTC

size: -
V: TRBV9
D: TRBD1
J: TRBJ1-2
CDR3: CASSVSGQGVNYGYTF
DNA: TGTGCCAGCAGCGTATCGGGACAGGGGGTTAACTATGGCTACACCTTC

size: -
V: TRBV30
D: -
J: TRBJ1-3
CDR3: CAGSGSGNTIYF
DNA: TGTGCCGGGTCGGGGAGTGGAAACACCATATATTTT

size: -
V: TRBV19
D: -
J: TRBJ1-2
CDR3: CASSTSKGQLYGYTF
DNA: TGTGCCAGTTCTACCTCAAAAGGACAGCTTTATGGCTACACCTTC

size: -
V: TRBV5-1
D: TRBD2
J: TRBJ2-1
CDR3: CASSATGTSGYNEQFF
DNA: TGCGCCAGCAGCGCCACCGGGACTAGCGGCTACAATGAGCAGTTCTTC

size: once
V: TRBV2
D: -
J: TRBJ2-3
CDR3: CARTTDTQYF
DNA: TGTGCCAGAACAACAGATACGCAGTATTTT

size: -
V: TRBV9
D: -
J: TRBJ1-6
CDR3: CASSVGQSSYNSPLHF
DNA: TGTGCCAGCAGCGTAGGCCAGAGCTCCTATAATTCACCCCTCCACTTT

size: -
V: TRBV5-1
D: -
J: TRBJ2-1
CDR3: CASSLVQRAIYNEQFF
DNA: TGCGCCAGCAGCTTGGTCCAGCGGGCCATCTACAATGAGCAGTTCTTC

size: -
V: TRBV14
D: TRBD1
J: TRBJ1-2
CDR3: CASSLMGQGLGGYTF
DNA: TGTGCCAGCAGCCTTATGGGACAGGGGCTTGGTGGCTACACCTTC

size: -
V: TRBV7-2
D: -
J: TRBJ1-3
CDR3: CASSLPGRYVGNTIYF
DNA: TGTGCCAGCAGTCTGCCTGGGAGATATGTTGGAAACACCATATATTTT

size: -
V: TRBV7-9
D: TRBD1
J: TRBJ1-6
CDR3: CASTDTGGVNNSPLHF
DNA: TGTGCCAGCACCGATACAGGGGGCGTGAATAATTCACCCCTCCACTTT

size: once
V: TRBV6-6
D: -
J: TRBJ2-3
CDR3: CASSPGDRLSTDTQYF
DNA: TGTGCCAGCAGTCCGGGGGACAGACTGAGCACAGATACGCAGTATTTT

size: once
V: TRBV10-1
D: TRBD2
J: TRBJ2-7
CDR3: CASSEARTSQYEQYF
DNA: TGCGCCAGCAGTGAGGCAAGGACTAGTCAGTACGAGCAGTACTTC

size: -
V: TRBV28
D: -
J: TRBJ1-5
CDR3: CASSLNDRVNQPQHF
DNA: TGTGCCAGCAGTTTAAATGACAGAGTCAATCAGCCCCAGCATTTT

size: -
V: TRBV6-1
D: -
J: TRBJ1-5
CDR3: CASSPNRDQPQHF
DNA: TGTGCCAGCAGTCCGAACCGGGATCAGCCCCAGCATTTT

size: -
V: TRBV9
D: -
J: TRBJ1-1
CDR3: CASSVVAAHTAGNTEAFF
DNA: TGTGCCAGCAGCGTAGTGGCCGCACACACAGCGGGAAACACTGAAGCTTTCTTT

size: -
V: TRBV30
D: -
J: TRBJ1-5
CDR3: CAWSVGSTGTGQPQHF
DNA: TGTGCCTGGAGTGTAGGTTCCACAGGGACTGGACAGCCCCAGCATTTT

size: -
V: TRBV4-1
D: TRBD2
J: TRBJ2-1
CDR3: CASSPHAPGGISYNEQFF
DNA: TGCGCCAGCAGCCCCCATGCTCCGGGAGGAATCTCCTACAATGAGCAGTTCTTC

size: -
V: TRBV5-1
D: TRBD2
J: TRBJ2-1
CDR3: CASSLFSGEIYNEQFF
DNA: TGCGCCAGCAGCTTGTTCAGCGGGGAAATCTACAATGAGCAGTTCTTC

size: -
V: TRBV2
D: -
J: TRBJ2-1
CDR3: CASSEQGRSNEQFF
DNA: TGTGCCAGCAGTGAGCAGGGGAGGAGCAATGAGCAGTTCTTC

size: -
V: TRBV12-5
D: -
J: TRBJ2-5
CDR3: CASGLAGVETQYF
DNA: TGTGCTAGTGGTTTGGCAGGGGTTGAGACCCAGTACTTC

size: -
V: TRBV4-1
D: TRBD2
J: TRBJ2-1
CDR3: CASSYSGNEQFF
DNA: TGCGCCAGCAGCTATAGCGGGAATGAGCAGTTCTTC

size: -
V: TRBV6-5
D: TRBD1
J: TRBJ1-1
CDR3: CASSSVGQGAEAFF
DNA: TGTGCCAGCAGCTCCGTGGGGCAGGGGGCTGAAGCTTTCTTT

size: -
V: TRBV18
D: -
J: TRBJ1-5
CDR3: CASSYSGGSNQPQHF
DNA: TGTGCCAGCTCCTATAGTGGGGGGAGCAATCAGCCCCAGCATTTT

size: once
V: TRBV5-3
D: TRBD1
J: TRBJ2-5
CDR3: CARSFSGTGTAGYQETQYF
DNA: TGTGCCAGAAGCTTTTCCGGGACAGGGACCGCGGGGTACCAAGAGACCCAGTACTTC

size: -
V: TRBV2
D: -
J: TRBJ2-5
CDR3: CASSGQGSGETQYF
DNA: TGTGCCAGCAGTGGGCAGGGGTCTGGGGAGACCCAGTACTTC

size: -
V: TRBV27
D: -
J: TRBJ1-6
CDR3: CASSFRPYNSPLHF
DNA: TGTGCCAGCAGCTTCAGACCTTATAATTCACCCCTCCACTTT

size: -
V: TRBV7-9
D: -
J: TRBJ1-4
CDR3: CASSPQGEKLFF
DNA: TGTGCCAGCAGCCCTCAAGGTGAAAAACTGTTTTTT

size: -
V: TRBV7-2
D: -
J: TRBJ1-6
CDR3: CASSLSRVNNSPLHF
DNA: TGTGCCAGCAGCTTGTCCAGGGTCAATAATTCACCCCTCCACTTT

size: -
V: TRBV29-1
D: -
J: TRBJ2-2
CDR3: CSVSKSGSANTGELFF
DNA: TGCAGCGTTTCCAAGTCGGGGTCCGCGAACACCGGGGAGCTGTTTTTT

size: -
V: TRBV19
D: TRBD1
J: TRBJ2-2
CDR3: CASSIPFLLPGQGSRTNTGELFF
DNA: TGTGCCAGTAGTATTCCTTTTCTTCTTCCGGGACAGGGATCGAGGACAAACACCGGGGAGCTGTTTTTT

size: few
V: TRBV11-2
D: -
J: TRBJ1-6
CDR3: CASSLEELSPLHF
DNA: TGTGCCAGCAGCTTAGAGGAATTGTCACCCCTCCACTTT

size: -
V: TRBV5-1
D: -
J: TRBJ1-4
CDR3: CASRKTGAATNEKLFF
DNA: TGCGCCAGCAGGAAGACAGGAGCTGCAACTAATGAAAAACTGTTTTTT

size: -
V: TRBV9
D: TRBD1
J: TRBJ2-5
CDR3: CASSVGRGTGAQETQYF
DNA: TGTGCCAGCAGCGTAGGGCGGGGGACAGGGGCCCAAGAGACCCAGTACTTC

size: -
V: TRBV4-1
D: TRBD1
J: TRBJ2-2
CDR3: CASSQGTGGSGELFF
DNA: TGCGCCAGCAGCCAAGGGACAGGGGGATCCGGGGAGCTGTTTTTT

size: -
V: TRBV27
D: TRBD1
J: TRBJ1-5
CDR3: CASSLLVQGSNQPQHF
DNA: TGTGCCAGCAGTTTATTAGTACAGGGGTCAAATCAGCCCCAGCATTTT

size: -
V: TRBV9
D: TRBD2
J: TRBJ2-3
CDR3: CASSVGGTMADTQYF
DNA: TGTGCCAGCAGCGTAGGGGGGACTATGGCAGATACGCAGTATTTT

size: -
V: TRBV12-5
D: -
J: TRBJ1-1
CDR3: CASGSPNRDTEAFF
DNA: TGTGCTAGTGGTTCACCCAACCGGGACACTGAAGCTTTCTTT

size: -
V: TRBV7-6
D: TRBD2
J: TRBJ2-3
CDR3: CASSLDAGGSTDTQYF
DNA: TGTGCCAGCAGCTTAGACGCGGGGGGGAGCACAGATACGCAGTATTTT

size: -
V: TRBV6-1
D: -
J: TRBJ1-1
CDR3: CASTFPTGTAEAFF
DNA: TGTGCCAGCACATTTCCAACTGGGACGGCTGAAGCTTTCTTT

size: once
V: TRBV5-1
D: -
J: TRBJ1-4
CDR3: CASSLSAITKNEKLFF
DNA: TGCGCCAGCAGCTTGTCGGCCATCACGAAGAATGAAAAACTGTTTTTT

size: -
V: TRBV7-2
D: TRBD2
J: TRBJ2-1
CDR3: CASSFLAGQVSSVEQFF
DNA: TGTGCCAGCAGCTTCCTAGCGGGTCAAGTTAGTTCTGTTGAGCAGTTCTTC

size: -
V: TRBV29-1
D: TRBD2
J: TRBJ2-3
CDR3: CSVPRGGGSQDTQYF
DNA: TGCAGCGTCCCCAGGGGCGGGGGGTCCCAAGATACGCAGTATTTT

size: -
V: TRBV18
D: TRBD2
J: TRBJ2-2
CDR3: CASSPYLAGGTGELFF
DNA: TGTGCCAGCTCACCGTATCTAGCGGGAGGTACCGGGGAGCTGTTTTTT

size: once
V: TRBV7-7
D: -
J: TRBJ1-4
CDR3: CASSVATNEKLFF
DNA: TGTGCTAGCAGCGTCGCAACTAATGAAAAACTGTTTTTT

size: -
V: TRBV5-4
D: TRBD2
J: TRBJ2-5
CDR3: CASSLAVAGGQETQYF
DNA: TGTGCCAGCAGCTTGGCCGTGGCGGGGGGCCAAGAGACCCAGTACTTC

size: -
V: TRBV29-1
D: TRBD1
J: TRBJ2-3
CDR3: CSVPPTGGGTDTQYF
DNA: TGCAGCGTTCCCCCAACAGGGGGCGGGACAGATACGCAGTATTTT

size: -
V: TRBV19
D: TRBD1
J: TRBJ1-1
CDR3: CASRRRDSNTEAFF
DNA: TGTGCCAGTAGACGCCGGGACAGCAACACTGAAGCTTTCTTT

size: -
V: TRBV14
D: -
J: TRBJ1-1
CDR3: CASSSGLVNTEAFF
DNA: TGTGCCAGCAGCTCGGGGCTAGTAAACACTGAAGCTTTCTTT

size: few
V: TRBV6-1
D: -
J: TRBJ2-7
CDR3: CASSEGPYEQYF
DNA: TGTGCCAGCAGTGAAGGGCCCTACGAGCAGTACTTC